The 32 T cell receptor beta chains presented below share a single source sample, sequenced in a study of CD8 T cells in Susac syndrome. Random-hexamer reverse transcription was applied to roughly 0.5 to 1 ug RNA. TCRdb reprocessed the immunoSEQ multiplex PCR reads via MiXCR and lists one record per CDR3 protein. Of about 130,000 distinct CDR3 sequences in the sample, 90% to 95% were seen once. The sequencing sample was made of CD4+ T cells from PBMCs. The receptor set was obtained from a human donor in good health.

The chain is built from TRBV5-1 and TRBJ2-5; D is undetermined. Germline V gene lookup returns CDR1 SGHRS and CDR2 YFSETQ. Trimming stripped 4 bases from V and 2 bases from J, with 18 bases between. There are 16 residues in the CDR3. CDR3 residues: CASSDTPAPSQETQYF. CDR3 DNA: TGCGCCAGCAGCGACACCCCCGCTCCCTCACAAGAGACCCAGTACTTC.

This clonotype was counted once. The chain joins TRBV15 to TRBJ2-3; D gene ambiguous. The CDR3 has 13 residues. The germline V and J ends were trimmed by 4 bases and 4 bases, with 9 bases remaining between them. Germline lookup yields CDR1 LNHNV and CDR2 YYDKDF (reference sequence). The CDR3 here is CATSKGSPDTQYF. The DNA for the CDR3 is TGTGCCACCAGCAAGGGCAGCCCAGATACGCAGTATTTT.

This chain connects TRBV4-1 to TRBJ2-3; 8 bases are a match to TRBD2. V gave up 0 bases and J gave up 5 bases; unmatched junction bases: 13. The CDR3 covers 18 residues. CDR1 MGHRA and CDR2 YSYEKL come from the germline V gene. The CDR3 region is CASSQEGKGSGRVDTQYF. CDR3 in DNA: TGCGCCAGCAGCCAAGAGGGGAAGGGGAGCGGGAGAGTAGATACGCAGTATTTT.

This chain uses TRBV18 with TRBJ1-2, with no clear D. The germline V gene encodes CDR1 KGHSH and CDR2 LQKENI. With 4 bases removed from V and 1 base from J, the gap between germline ends came to 10 bases. The CDR3 has 14 residues. The CDR3: CASSLSQRNYGYTF. The CDR3 DNA is TGTGCCAGCTCACTCTCTCAGCGTAACTATGGCTACACCTTC.

This clonotype was seen only once. The V gene is TRBV7-2, the J gene TRBJ2-7; 9 nucleotides line up with TRBD2. Germline assignment: CDR1 SGHTA and CDR2 FQGNSA. This CDR3 contains 15 residues. With 5 bases clipped from V and 2 bases from J, the junction kept 7 bases outside the gene matches. CDR3 nucleotide sequence: TGTGCCAGCAGCCTTAGCGGGAGAATTCCCTACGAGCAGTACTTC. Amino acids: CASSLSGRIPYEQYF.

The V gene is TRBV6-5, the J gene TRBJ1-1; D perhaps matches TRBD1 (6 bases). Germline V lookup: CDR1 MNHEY, CDR2 SVGAGI. Trimming took 6 bases from V and 1 from J, leaving 15 bases between them. The CDR3 loop spans 15 amino acids. DNA of the CDR3: TGTGCCAGCAGGATACCGGGACATCGGAACACTGAAGCTTTCTTT. Protein product: CASRIPGHRNTEAFF.

The chain carries TRBV7-6 and TRBJ2-1; D call uncertain. This CDR3 has 15 amino acids. V lost 3 bases and J lost 0, with 9 bases in between. CDR1 and CDR2 (germline): SGHVS, FNYEAQ. CDR3 in amino acids: CASSLGPSSYNEQFF. CDR3 nucleotides: TGTGCCAGCAGCTTGGGTCCTAGCTCCTACAATGAGCAGTTCTTC.

CDR3 region: CASSSDSSGANVLTF. CDR3 bases: TGTGCCAGCAGTTCGGACAGCTCTGGGGCCAACGTCCTGACTTTC. The gene calls are TRBV28 and TRBJ2-6, with D perhaps matching TRBD1 (6 bases). V lost 4 bases, J lost 0 bases, and 7 bases lay in between. The germline V gene has CDR1 MDHEN and CDR2 SYDVKM. The CDR3 spans 15 residues. Full variable domain (rest looked up from reference TRBV28 and TRBJ2-6): DVKVTQSSRYLVKRTGEKVFLECVQDMDHENMFWYRQDPGLGLRLIYFSYDVKMKEKGDIPEGYSVSREKKERFSLILESASTNQTSMYLCASSSDSSGANVLTFGAGSRLTVL.

The gene calls are TRBV30 and TRBJ2-7; either TRBD1 or TRBD2 may fit D (5 bases each). This CDR3 has 13 residues. Germline V gene data show CDR1 as GTSNPN and CDR2 as SVGIG (reference sequence). Between the trimmed V and J ends, which lost 1 base and 0 bases, there was a span of 7 bases. CDR3 DNA sequence: TGTGCCTGGAGTGCCGGGACCTCCTACGAGCAGTACTTC. Its translation is CAWSAGTSYEQYF. The complete variable domain, with remaining parts taken from reference TRBV30 and TRBJ2-7, reads SQTIHQWPATLVQPVGSPLSLECTVEGTSNPNLYWYRQAAGRGLQLLFYSVGIGQISSEVPQNLSASRPQDRQFILSSKKLLLSDSGFYLCAWSAGTSYEQYFGPGTRLTVT.

This clonotype came up a few times. The chain links TRBV29-1 to TRBJ2-2, with 7 bases lining up with TRBD1. CDR1 SQVTM and CDR2 ANQGSEA come from the germline V gene. The V segment lost 6 bases and the J segment 4 bases; nucleotides outside the gene matches: 5. The CDR3 has 13 residues. CDR3 sequence reads: CSVGTAGTGELFF. The CDR3 DNA is TGCAGCGTCGGGACAGCCGGCACCGGGGAGCTGTTTTTT.

The rearrangement uses TRBV19 and TRBJ1-2; D unclear. Germline V lookup: CDR1 LNHDA, CDR2 SQIVND (reference sequence). This CDR3 spans 13 amino acids. Trimming shortened V by 10 bases and J by 1 base, and 13 bases separated the two germline ends. The CDR3 loop is CATTPGINYGYTF. Written as DNA, the CDR3 is TGTGCCACTACCCCCGGCATTAACTATGGCTACACCTTC.

The chain carries TRBV18 and TRBJ1-2, with 8 bases identical to TRBD1. There are 14 residues in the CDR3. Germline CDR1 is KGHSH and CDR2 is LQKENI. The V segment lost 3 bases and the J segment 4 bases; nucleotides outside the gene matches: 4. CDR3 sequence: CASSPIGTGYGYTF. The DNA for the CDR3 is TGTGCCAGCTCACCGATTGGGACAGGCTATGGCTACACCTTC.

The chain couples TRBV15 to TRBJ2-2; TRBD1 agrees at 8 bases. The CDR3 has 15 amino acids. CDR1 LNHNV and CDR2 YYDKDF come from the germline V gene (reference sequence). The V segment lost 3 bases and the J segment 4 bases; nucleotides outside the gene matches: 4. CDR3 DNA sequence: TGTGCCACCAGCAGCGACAGGGGCGGCACCGGGGAGCTGTTTTTT. Protein product: CATSSDRGGTGELFF.

V and J are TRBV7-9 and TRBJ2-7; 8 nucleotides match TRBD1. CDR3 length: 15 amino acids. Germline loops: CDR1 SEHNR, CDR2 FQNEAQ (reference sequence). The trim removed 3 bases at V and 7 bases at J, leaving 11 bases unmatched. CDR3 loop: CASSFGVQGDEEQYF. Written as DNA, the CDR3 is TGTGCCAGCAGCTTCGGCGTACAGGGGGACGAAGAGCAGTACTTC.

The rearrangement joins TRBV9 to TRBJ2-3, with a weak D call TRBD1 (6 bases). Trimming shortened V by 0 bases and J by 4 bases, and 9 bases separated the two germline ends. The CDR3 is 14 residues long. Germline V lookup: CDR1 SGDLS, CDR2 YYNGEE. The CDR3 DNA follows: TGTGCCAGCAGCGTAGGCTCAGGGGCAGATACGCAGTATTTT. It yields the protein CASSVGSGADTQYF. The full variable domain, with the rest looked up from reference TRBV9 and TRBJ2-3, is DSGVTQTPKHLITATGQRVTLRCSPRSGDLSVYWYQQSLDQGLQFLIQYYNGEERAKGNILERFSAQQFPDLHSELNLSSLELGDSALYFCASSVGSGADTQYFGPGTRLTVL.

CDR3 residues: CASRRTRTSGGTDTQYF. CDR3 DNA sequence: TGTGCCAGCAGACGGACCCGGACTAGCGGGGGCACAGATACGCAGTATTTT. The chain combines TRBV6-1 with TRBJ2-3; TRBD2 agrees at 12 bases. The CDR3 has 17 amino acids. Germline-derived CDR1 and CDR2 are MNHNS and SASEGT. V shed 6 bases and J 1 base; nucleotides not matched to a gene: 8.

The chain is built from TRBV19 and TRBJ2-1; D not resolved. V was shortened by 6 bases and J by 6 bases, with 18 bases between the two germline ends. The CDR3 totals 15 residues. Looked up from germline, CDR1 is LNHDA and CDR2 is SQIVND (reference sequence). The CDR3 nucleotides are TGTGCCAGTAGGTCCCCGGGCCCCCGCGCCAATGAGCAGTTCTTC. Protein product: CASRSPGPRANEQFF.

The chain employs TRBV7-2 and TRBJ2-3; the D gene is possibly TRBD2 (5 bases). Germline lookup yields CDR1 SGHTA and CDR2 FQGNSA. V lost 3 bases and J lost 3, with 10 bases in between. This CDR3 comprises 14 residues. This CDR3 is CASSFGAATDTQYF. DNA for the CDR3: TGTGCCAGCAGCTTCGGAGCGGCAACAGATACGCAGTATTTT.

The genes are TRBV3-1 and TRBJ1-1, with 8 bases matching TRBD1. Trimming took 10 bases from V and 4 from J; bases not matched to a gene: 5. CDR1 and CDR2 from the germline V gene are LGHDT and YNNKEL (reference sequence). There are 12 residues in the CDR3. Here the CDR3 DNA reads TGTGCCACATCAGGGGGCGTCACTGAAGCTTTCTTT. It specifies CATSGGVTEAFF.

The V and J genes are TRBV30 and TRBJ2-5; unclear D gene. V was trimmed by 2 bases and J by 4 bases, leaving 2 bases between them. The germline CDR1 and CDR2 sequences are GTSNPN and SVGIG (reference sequence). The CDR3 is 10 residues long. CDR3 DNA: TGTGCCTGGAGTCTAGAGACCCAGTACTTC. Amino acids: CAWSLETQYF.

This chain connects TRBV7-8 to TRBJ1-2; D uncertain. Germline lookup yields CDR1 SGHVS and CDR2 FQNEAQ. The CDR3 is 16 residues long. V was shortened by 0 bases and J by 0 bases, with 11 bases between the two germline ends. CDR3 loop: CASSLARARPNYGYTF. CDR3 bases: TGTGCCAGCAGCTTAGCGAGGGCCAGACCTAACTATGGCTACACCTTC.

Comment on this clonotype: The germline gene is not matched at one end of the junction; a read error may be the cause. The rearrangement uses TRBV3-1 and TRBJ2-4, with D possibly TRBD2 on 6 matching bases. The CDR3 runs 14 residues. CDR1 and CDR2 from the germline V gene are LGHDT and YNNKEL (reference sequence). CDR3 residues: CASTQWGEANIQYF. The CDR3 nucleotides are TGTGCCAGCACCCAATGGGGGGAAGCGAACATTCAGTACTTC. Full variable domain (remainder filled in from reference TRBV3-1 and TRBJ2-4): DTAVSQTPKYLVTQMGNDKSIKCEQNLGHDTMYWYKQDSKKFLKIMFSYNNKELIINETVPNRFSPKSPDKAHLNLHINSLELGDSAVYFCASTQWGEANIQYFGAGTRLSVL.

This clonotype was seen a few times. CDR3 region: CASSLGGGQETQYF. The CDR3 DNA follows: TGCGCCAGCAGCTTGGGTGGGGGCCAAGAGACCCAGTACTTC. The chain recombines TRBV5-1 with TRBJ2-5; perhaps D is TRBD1 or TRBD2 (5 bases each). The CDR3 loop spans 14 amino acids. Germline CDR1 reads SGHRS; CDR2 reads YFSETQ. V shed 0 bases and J shed 1 base, with 7 bases lying between them.

The chain couples TRBV19 to TRBJ2-3; weak D call: TRBD2 (6 bases). Germline V gene sequence: CDR1 LNHDA, CDR2 SQIVND (reference sequence). Trimming pared 3 bases from V and 8 bases from J, leaving 9 bases between. CDR3 length equals 12 residues. CDR3 protein: CASSMEGVTQYF. CDR3 in DNA: TGTGCCAGTAGTATGGAGGGCGTTACGCAGTATTTT.

The chain has TRBV5-1 and TRBJ2-7; 12 bases agree with TRBD2. The CDR3 covers 15 residues. V dropped 7 bases and J dropped 6; count of bases not matched to a gene: 11. Germline V lookup: CDR1 SGHRS, CDR2 YFSETQ. The CDR3 loop reads CASQATSGSAGEQYF. The CDR3 nucleotides read TGCGCCAGCCAAGCGACTAGCGGGAGTGCGGGCGAGCAGTACTTC.

In this sample, this clonotype turned up once. The CDR3 sequence: CASSHPGPETQYF. Written as DNA, the CDR3 is TGTGCCAGCAGCCATCCCGGACCGGAGACCCAGTACTTC. This chain links TRBV3-1 with TRBJ2-5, with D unclear. Germline V lookup: CDR1 LGHDT, CDR2 YNNKEL (reference sequence). The V gene lost 3 bases and the J gene lost 5 bases, with 10 bases spanning the gap. The CDR3 extends over 13 amino acids.

The chain employs TRBV29-1 and TRBJ2-3; D remains ambiguous. Germline assignment: CDR1 SQVTM and CDR2 ANQGSEA. The CDR3 length is 12 residues. V shed 4 bases and J shed 2 bases, with 7 bases lying between them. CDR3 in amino acids: CSVGSFTDTQYF. The CDR3 region has the DNA TGCAGCGTTGGGTCTTTCACAGATACGCAGTATTTT.

The genes are TRBV12-3 or TRBV12-4 and TRBJ2-3; 10 nucleotides match TRBD2. CDR3 length: 17 residues. Unmatched junction bases numbered 10, after V lost 7 bases and J lost 0 bases. Here the CDR3 DNA reads TGTGCCAGCACCGTTAGCGGGAGGTACACTAGCACAGATACGCAGTATTTT. It codes for CASTVSGRYTSTDTQYF.

This chain uses TRBV2 with TRBJ2-5, with 7 bases lining up with TRBD2. The V segment lost 1 base and the J segment 5 bases; nucleotides outside the gene matches: 10. This CDR3 contains 16 residues. The germline V gene has CDR1 SNHLY and CDR2 FYNNEI. CDR3 amino acids: CASSEVPGGSGETQYF. CDR3 coding DNA: TGTGCCAGCAGTGAAGTTCCGGGCGGGAGCGGTGAGACCCAGTACTTC.

V and J are TRBV6-6 and TRBJ2-5, with 7 bases that match TRBD2. Germline V gene data show CDR1 as MNHNY and CDR2 as SVGAGI (reference sequence). This CDR3 spans 13 amino acids. Unmatched junction bases numbered 2, after V lost 2 bases and J lost 5 bases. CDR3 coding DNA: TGTGCCAGCAGTTACACTAGCGATGAGACCCAGTACTTC. It codes for CASSYTSDETQYF.

V gene TRBV23-1 combines with J gene TRBJ1-2; the D gene is possibly TRBD1 (6 bases). TRBV23-1 is flagged as an ORF with uncertain function. Between the trimmed V and J ends, which lost 6 bases and 4 bases, there was a span of 18 bases. The CDR3 is made up of 15 amino acids. CDR3: CASRQPGHQIYGYTF. Here the CDR3 DNA reads TGCGCCAGCAGGCAACCGGGACACCAAATCTATGGCTACACCTTC.

The chain recombines TRBV5-4 with TRBJ2-7; 11 bases line up with TRBD2. CDR3 length: 14 amino acids. Germline lookup yields CDR1 SGHNT and CDR2 YYREEE (reference sequence). V was pared by 7 bases and J by 3 bases, with 6 bases of the junction left unmatched. The CDR3 DNA follows: TGTGCCAGCGGGCGGGGGACTAGCGGCTACGAGCAGTACTTC. It codes for CASGRGTSGYEQYF.